The T cell receptor (beta chain) under discussion was sequenced for a study of blood T cell repertoires in COVID-19. Background on the study: COVID-19 samples, acute and convalescent, were from the United States, Italy and Spain. Sample material is recorded as cDNA or gDNA derived from T cells, B-cell-depleted T cells, or PBMCs.

The participants were between roughly 18 and 100 years old and came from some 23 US areas. CDR1 is WSHSY and CDR2 is SAAADI in the germline V gene. V lost 4 bases to trimming and J lost 2 bases; unmatched junction nucleotides: 6. This CDR3 is built from 15 residues. Profiling relied on immunoSEQ multiplex PCR, and the TCRdb table lists in-frame clones only, not all of them. Of approximately 180,000 clones listed, 70% to 85% are singletons. The chain couples TRBV10-2 to TRBJ2-5; TRBD1 agrees at 8 bases. The sample comprised PBMCs or T cells enriched from blood (not recorded which). The sequence was obtained from a woman between 45 and 60 years old who had recovered from COVID-19. The CDR3, as DNA: TGCGCCAGCAGTGGAGCCGGGACAGGTCAAGAGACCCAGTACTTC. It codes for CASSGAGTGQETQYF.